The sequence of this T cell receptor (beta chain) was determined in a study of PD-L1 blockade in urothelial cancer. The CDR3 loop spans 14 amino acids. Unmatched junction bases numbered 7, after V lost 6 bases and J lost 3 bases. From germline, CDR1 is SNHLY and CDR2 FYNNEI. Spiked synthetic TCR analogs estimated absolute template abundance per PCR. Clones were sequenced by immunoSEQ multiplex PCR, and TCRdb holds only the in-frame ones, with some missing. The table lists about 36,000 clones, roughly 82% of them singletons. Time point defined: peripheral blood 6 weeks after treatment start. The chain employs TRBV2 and TRBJ1-1, with 7 positions matching TRBD1. This sequence originates from a man aged 35 to 55 with urothelial cancer. This specimen was PBMCs, taken around atezolizumab (anti-PD-L1) treatment. Written as DNA, the CDR3 is TGTGCCAGCAGCCTGACAGGGAGTGACACTGAAGCTTTCTTT. Amino acids: CASSLTGSDTEAFF.